The present T cell receptor beta chain was sequenced within a study of T cell repertoires in cytomegalovirus infection. TCRdb fed the reads into MiXCR, producing one record per CDR3 protein. This table has around 180,000 distinct CDR3 sequences, roughly a fifth appearing once. Many counts were recorded for this clonotype. What it recognizes is unknown. Whole-study findings and limits: The study found HLA-C-restricted CMV-specific TCR beta clonotypes dominating the ex vivo response.

Germline CDR1 is SGHVS and CDR2 is FQNEAQ. V trimming: 6 bases; J trimming: 1 base; junction bases outside the gene matches: 7. This CDR3 region has 15 residues. This clonotype originated in a human donor in good health (CMV status not recorded). Some clones in this sample may be carry-over from other donors' samples. The chain has TRBV7-8 and TRBJ2-3; 7 positions match TRBD1. Sequencing was done on a sample of PBMCs. The CDR3 region is CASRRQGLGTDTQYF. Here the CDR3 DNA reads TGTGCCAGCAGACGACAGGGCTTAGGCACAGATACGCAGTATTTT.